The rows below give T cell receptor beta chains drawn from one sample of a study of cytomegalovirus exposure and HLA in healthy donors. Clones were read by immunoSEQ multiplex PCR, and TCRdb kept only the in-frame ones, dropping some. This repertoire shows over 200,000 clones, over 75% found once; its top ten account for over 1%. Specimen: PBMCs. Receptor source: a human donor in good health. CDR3s include the opening cysteine and the closing phenylalanine or tryptophan. A D gene is named only where the DNA matches it firmly. The size entry is marked missing in some rows and otherwise reads once, few, many or a size class.

j_call,v_call,cdr3_length,clone_size,d_call,cdr3_nt,cdr3_aa
TRBJ1-5,TRBV19,13,.,TRBD1,TGTGCCAGCTCGGGACAGATCAATCAGCCCCAGCATTTT,CASSGQINQPQHF
TRBJ2-1,TRBV25-1,14,once,.,TGTGCCAGCAGTGAGGTAGTGAGTCGTGTTGAGCAGTTCTTC,CASSEVVSRVEQFF
TRBJ2-1,TRBV6-4,13,few,TRBD2,TGTGCCAGCAGTCTACTAGCGCACAATGAGCAGTTCTTC,CASSLLAHNEQFF
TRBJ2-2,TRBV7-9,15,.,.,TGTGCCAGCAGCTCCGGAACAGGGTACACCGGAGAGCTGTTTTTT,CASSSGTGYTGELFF
TRBJ2-7,TRBV10-3,13,.,TRBD1,TGTGCCTCGCGGGGACAGGGATCCGACGAGCAGTACTTC,CASRGQGSDEQYF
TRBJ2-7,TRBV4-3,18,.,TRBD2,TGCGCCAGCAGCCAAGATCGAGGGATCGCTGCGGGGGAGTACGAGCAGTACTTC,CASSQDRGIAAGEYEQYF
TRBJ1-5,TRBV5-4,20,.,TRBD1,TGTGCCAGCAGCTTGGCCTCGAGGGGCAAGGGGGCGCTGGGCAATCAGCCCCAGCATTTT,CASSLASRGKGALGNQPQHF
TRBJ2-3,TRBV6-1,12,once,.,TGTGCCAGCAACGGTCACACAGATACGCAGTATTTT,CASNGHTDTQYF
TRBJ1-2,TRBV9,13,.,TRBD1,TGTGCCAGCAGGGGACAGAGCAACTATGGCTACACCTTC,CASRGQSNYGYTF
TRBJ1-2,TRBV6-1,11,.,.,TGTGCTACACTCGGGGTCCATGGCTACACCTTC,CATLGVHGYTF
TRBJ2-2,TRBV5-1,16,.,TRBD2,TGCGCCAGCAGCCAAACTAGCGGGAGGGCCCCCGGGGAGCTGTTTTTT,CASSQTSGRAPGELFF
TRBJ1-1,TRBV7-3,13,.,.,TGTGCCAGCAGCCCCACTGGGAGGGCTGAAGCTTTCTTT,CASSPTGRAEAFF
TRBJ2-4,TRBV5-1,14,.,.,TGCGCCAGCAGCTTGGAGCCTCCCCGAAACATTCAGTACTTC,CASSLEPPRNIQYF
TRBJ2-5,TRBV7-9,14,.,TRBD1,TGTGCCAGCAGCTTAGGGACAGGGCTAGAGACCCAGTACTTC,CASSLGTGLETQYF
TRBJ1-5,TRBV5-4,16,.,.,TGTGCCAGCAGCAGGGGGGGCAGGGGAAGCAATCAGCCCCAGCATTTT,CASSRGGRGSNQPQHF
TRBJ2-7,TRBV29-1,12,.,.,TGCAGCGTGAGGACACTACCCTACGAGCAGTACTTC,CSVRTLPYEQYF